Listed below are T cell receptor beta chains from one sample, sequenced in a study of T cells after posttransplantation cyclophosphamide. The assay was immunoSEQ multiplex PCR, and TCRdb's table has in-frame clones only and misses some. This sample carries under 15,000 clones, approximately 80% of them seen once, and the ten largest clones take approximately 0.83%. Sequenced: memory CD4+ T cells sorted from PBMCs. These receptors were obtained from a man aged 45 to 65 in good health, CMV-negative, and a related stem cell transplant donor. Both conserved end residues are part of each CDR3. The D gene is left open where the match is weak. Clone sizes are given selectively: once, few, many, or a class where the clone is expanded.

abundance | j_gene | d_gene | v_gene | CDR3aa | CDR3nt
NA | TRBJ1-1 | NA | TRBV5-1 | CASAPVSGAGAEAFF | TGCGCCAGCGCACCAGTTTCAGGGGCTGGAGCTGAAGCTTTCTTT
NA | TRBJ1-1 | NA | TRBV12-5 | CASGFRNTEAFF | TGTGCTAGTGGTTTTAGGAACACTGAAGCTTTCTTT
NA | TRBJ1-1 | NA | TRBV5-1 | CASSLWGGGMNTEAFF | TGCGCCAGCAGCCTGTGGGGAGGGGGAATGAACACTGAAGCTTTCTTT
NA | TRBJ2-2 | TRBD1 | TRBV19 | CASLMTGIDTGELFF | TGTGCCAGTCTGATGACAGGGATTGACACCGGGGAGCTGTTTTTT
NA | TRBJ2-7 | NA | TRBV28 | CASSLGLADSYEQYF | TGTGCCAGCAGTTTAGGGTTAGCGGACTCCTACGAGCAGTACTTC
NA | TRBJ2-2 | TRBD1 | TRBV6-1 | CASIKDRFGTGELFF | TGTGCCAGCATTAAGGACAGGTTCGGCACCGGGGAGCTGTTTTTT
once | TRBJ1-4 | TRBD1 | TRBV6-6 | CASSFDTGGNEKLFF | TGTGCCAGCAGTTTCGACACAGGGGGGAATGAAAAACTGTTTTTT
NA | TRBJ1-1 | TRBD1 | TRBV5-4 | CASSLDNRGRNTEAFF | TGTGCCAGCAGCTTGGATAACAGGGGGCGGAACACTGAAGCTTTCTTT
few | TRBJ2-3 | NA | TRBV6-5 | CASSSRAGTDTQYF | TGTGCCAGCAGTTCCCGCGCGGGAACAGATACGCAGTATTTT
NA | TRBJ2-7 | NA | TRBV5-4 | CASSWGGTSSYEQYF | TGTGCCAGCAGCTGGGGCGGGACCTCCTCCTACGAGCAGTACTTC
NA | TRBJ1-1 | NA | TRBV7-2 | CASSLSRVNTEAFF | TGTGCCAGCAGCTTATCCCGAGTGAACACTGAAGCTTTCTTT
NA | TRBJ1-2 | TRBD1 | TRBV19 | CAIGTGTGGYTF | TGTGCCATAGGGACAGGGACGGGTGGCTACACCTTC
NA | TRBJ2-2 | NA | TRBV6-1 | CASSELPGLLKGELFF | TGTGCCAGCAGTGAACTCCCTGGCCTCCTCAAAGGGGAGCTGTTTTTT
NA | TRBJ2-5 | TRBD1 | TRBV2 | CASTAGQGAWETQYF | TGTGCCAGCACCGCCGGACAGGGGGCTTGGGAGACCCAGTACTTC
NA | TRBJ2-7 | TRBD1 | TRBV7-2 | CASSPSRGRYEQYF | TGTGCCAGCAGCCCAAGCAGGGGGCGTTACGAGCAGTACTTC
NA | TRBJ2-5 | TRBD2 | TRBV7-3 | CASSPFGGGTQYF | TGTGCCAGCAGCCCCTTCGGGGGGGGGACCCAGTACTTC
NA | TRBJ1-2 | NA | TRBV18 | CASSPGHDTFGYGYTF | TGTGCCAGCTCACCTGGACACGACACCTTTGGCTATGGCTACACCTTC
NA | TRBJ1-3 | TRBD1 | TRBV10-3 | CAVNRGDDGNTIYF | TGTGCCGTTAACAGGGGGGACGACGGAAACACCATATATTTT
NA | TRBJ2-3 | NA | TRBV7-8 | CASSLVAGRSDTQYF | TGTGCCAGCAGCTTAGTTGCGGGGAGATCAGATACGCAGTATTTT
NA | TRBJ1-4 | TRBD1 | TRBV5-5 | CASSSDGTGDEKLFF | TGTGCCAGCAGCTCTGACGGGACAGGGGATGAAAAACTGTTTTTT
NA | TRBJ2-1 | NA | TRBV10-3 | CAISKNLGGPIEGNEQFF | TGTGCCATCAGCAAAAACCTCGGGGGACCCATTGAGGGCAATGAGCAGTTCTTC
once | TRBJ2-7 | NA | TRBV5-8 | CASSPGQYEQYF | TGTGCCAGCAGCCCCGGACAGTACGAGCAGTACTTC
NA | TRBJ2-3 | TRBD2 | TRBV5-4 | CASSLELAGGADTQYF | TGTGCCAGCAGCTTGGAACTAGCGGGGGGGGCAGATACGCAGTATTTT
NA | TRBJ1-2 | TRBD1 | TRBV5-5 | CASSTGGVGYGYTF | TGTGCCAGCAGCACAGGGGGCGTAGGCTATGGCTACACCTTC
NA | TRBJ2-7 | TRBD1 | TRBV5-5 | CASSLVGGQTYEQYF | TGTGCCAGCAGCTTAGTAGGGGGACAGACCTACGAGCAGTACTTC
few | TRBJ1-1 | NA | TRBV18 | CASSPPQGGGTEAFF | TGTGCCAGCTCACCTCCACAGGGTGGTGGCACTGAAGCTTTCTTT
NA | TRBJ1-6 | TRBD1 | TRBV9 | CASSGAGGTNSPLHF | TGTGCCAGCAGCGGCGCAGGGGGGACTAATTCACCCCTCCACTTT
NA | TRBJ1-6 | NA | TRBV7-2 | CASSEVRVSPLHF | TGTGCCAGCAGCGAGGTACGGGTCTCCCCCCTCCACTTT
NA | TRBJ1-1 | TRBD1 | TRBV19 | CASKDPYRDRVTEAFF | TGTGCCAGTAAAGACCCTTACCGGGACAGGGTCACTGAAGCTTTCTTT
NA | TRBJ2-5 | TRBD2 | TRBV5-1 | CASTGRGQETQYF | TGCGCCAGCACCGGGAGGGGCCAAGAGACCCAGTACTTC